A selection of T cell receptor beta chains follows, all from one sample in a study of shared clonotypes between healthy human individuals. Libraries were prepared by immunoSEQ multiplex PCR; TCRdb keeps only in-frame clonotypes and omits some of them. The repertoire holds nearly 2 million clones, with just under 95% as singletons. The sequencing sample was made of naive CD8+ T cells sorted from blood. The receptors derive from a young man in good health. Both conserved end residues are part of each CDR3. Each record gives: J gene, V gene, D gene, clone size, CDR3 protein, CDR3 DNA. D genes are given only for firm matches. Size is omitted from some rows. Given values are once, few, many or a class for expanded clones.

TRBJ2-1 TRBV28 - - CASSSRGNEQFF TGTGCCAGCAGTTCCCGAGGGAATGAGCAGTTCTTC
TRBJ2-2 TRBV18 - - CASSGTGTGELFF TGTGCCAGCTCCGGAACAGGGACCGGGGAGCTGTTTTTT
TRBJ2-3 TRBV9 - - CASSVEQGGRDTQYF TGTGCCAGCAGCGTAGAACAGGGAGGTAGAGATACGCAGTATTTT
TRBJ1-1 TRBV9 - - CASSAENTEAFF TGTGCCAGCAGCGCAGAGAACACTGAAGCTTTCTTT
TRBJ2-7 TRBV4-1 TRBD1 - CASSQAQQGSGYEQYF TGCGCCAGCAGCCAAGCCCAACAGGGGTCGGGCTACGAGCAGTACTTC
TRBJ1-1 TRBV2 - few CASSYLQGAEAFF TGTGCCAGCAGCTACTTACAGGGAGCTGAAGCTTTCTTT
TRBJ1-1 TRBV9 - - CASSAGDGGTEAFF TGTGCCAGCAGCGCCGGCGATGGGGGCACTGAAGCTTTCTTT
TRBJ1-5 TRBV19 TRBD1 - CASSPRQGVWVDQPQHF TGTGCCAGTAGTCCACGACAGGGAGTCTGGGTGGACCAGCCCCAGCATTTT
TRBJ2-3 TRBV13 - - CASSPLRGAQDTQYF TGTGCCAGCAGCCCCTTACGGGGGGCGCAAGATACGCAGTATTTT
TRBJ2-2 TRBV7-9 TRBD2 - CASSRGGSGELFF TGTGCCAGCAGCCGCGGGGGATCCGGGGAGCTGTTTTTT
TRBJ1-4 TRBV5-6 - once CASSLDGEGEKLFF TGTGCCAGCAGCTTGGACGGAGAAGGGGAAAAACTGTTTTTT
TRBJ2-7 TRBV5-8 - once CASRESYEQYF TGTGCCAGCCGGGAGTCCTACGAGCAGTACTTC
TRBJ2-5 TRBV7-2 TRBD1 - CASSYDRGETQYF TGTGCCAGCAGCTACGACAGGGGGGAGACCCAGTACTTC
TRBJ2-5 TRBV5-6 TRBD1 - CASSGQGPGETQYF TGTGCCAGCAGCGGACAGGGGCCCGGGGAGACCCAGTACTTC
TRBJ2-7 TRBV7-9 - - CASSLAPRVYEQYF TGTGCCAGCAGCTTAGCGCCCAGGGTCTACGAGCAGTACTTC
TRBJ2-3 TRBV6-5 - - CASSPSQTDTQYF TGTGCCAGCAGTCCTTCACAGACAGATACGCAGTATTTT
TRBJ2-5 TRBV30 TRBD2 - CAWEGLAGVQAQYF TGTGCCTGGGAGGGACTAGCGGGGGTGCAGGCCCAGTACTTC
TRBJ2-7 TRBV7-9 - - CASSPDGPSYEQYF TGTGCCAGCAGCCCTGACGGTCCCTCCTACGAGCAGTACTTC
TRBJ2-1 TRBV6-5 TRBD2 - CASSYGLVGNEQFF TGTGCCAGCAGTTACGGACTAGTCGGCAATGAGCAGTTCTTC
TRBJ2-7 TRBV4-1 - - CASSQVVEGEQYF TGCGCCAGCAGCCAGGTAGTGGAGGGGGAGCAGTACTTC
TRBJ1-1 TRBV6-5 - - CASSYSMMNTEAFF TGTGCCAGCAGTTATTCGATGATGAACACTGAAGCTTTCTTT
TRBJ2-1 TRBV6-5 - - CASSSGLSSYNEQFF TGTGCCAGCAGTTCGGGGTTGAGCTCCTACAATGAGCAGTTCTTC
TRBJ2-7 TRBV27 TRBD1 - CASSLDRGPEQYF TGTGCCAGCAGCCTGGACAGGGGGCCCGAGCAGTACTTC
TRBJ2-3 TRBV7-8 TRBD2 - CASRSLTRSGEADTQYF TGTGCCAGCAGATCCTTAACGCGTAGCGGGGAGGCAGATACGCAGTATTTT
TRBJ2-7 TRBV6-6 - - CASSLVSEQYF TGTGCCAGCAGTCTGGTAAGCGAGCAGTACTTC
TRBJ2-1 TRBV4-1 - - CASSRSDASRHNEQFF TGCGCCAGCAGCCGGTCGGACGCCTCCCGACACAATGAGCAGTTCTTC
TRBJ2-5 TRBV6-6 - once CASSIWVQETQYF TGTGCCAGCAGTATCTGGGTCCAAGAGACCCAGTACTTC
TRBJ1-1 TRBV19 - once CASEGDSNTEAFF TGTGCCAGCGAGGGGGATTCGAACACTGAAGCTTTCTTT
TRBJ2-7 TRBV7-6 - - CASSLAPLIGEQYF TGTGCCAGCAGCTTAGCGCCACTCATAGGCGAGCAGTACTTC
TRBJ2-2 TRBV11-1 - - CASSLYDAGELFF TGTGCCAGCAGCTTATATGATGCCGGGGAGCTGTTTTTT
TRBJ2-7 TRBV4-1 - - CASSQETARYEQYF TGCGCCAGCAGCCAAGAAACCGCTAGGTACGAGCAGTACTTC
TRBJ2-7 TRBV10-3 - - CAISAGGDYEQYF TGTGCCATCAGTGCCGGGGGCGACTACGAGCAGTACTTC
TRBJ2-7 TRBV29-1 TRBD2 - CSAELAGETYEQYF TGCAGCGCTGAACTAGCGGGGGAAACCTACGAGCAGTACTTC
TRBJ2-5 TRBV7-9 TRBD2 - CASSLGPSGSLETQYF TGTGCCAGCAGCTTAGGACCTAGCGGGAGTTTGGAGACCCAGTACTTC
TRBJ2-7 TRBV19 - - CASSIVLAYEQYF TGTGCCAGTAGTATAGTCCTAGCCTACGAGCAGTACTTC
TRBJ1-4 TRBV7-6 TRBD1 - CASSATGARGEKLFF TGTGCCAGCAGCGCGACAGGGGCCAGAGGGGAAAAACTGTTTTTT
TRBJ1-2 TRBV28 - - CASGAGGSYTF TGTGCCAGCGGTGCGGGGGGGAGCTACACCTTC
TRBJ2-1 TRBV9 - - CASSVFGEAYNEQFF TGTGCCAGCAGCGTATTTGGTGAAGCCTACAATGAGCAGTTCTTC
TRBJ2-5 TRBV28 - - CASSLEGQETQYF TGTGCCAGCAGTTTAGAGGGTCAAGAGACCCAGTACTTC
TRBJ1-6 TRBV27 - - CASSLLGGRNSPLHF TGTGCCAGCAGTTTATTGGGGGGGCGTAATTCACCCCTCCACTTT
TRBJ1-1 TRBV7-6 - - CASSLVPGGDALRAFF TGTGCCAGCAGCTTAGTCCCTGGGGGAGACGCCCTGCGAGCTTTCTTT
TRBJ1-5 TRBV13 TRBD1 - CASSLGGTGGDIQPQHF TGTGCCAGCAGCTTAGGGGGGACAGGGGGTGATATCCAGCCCCAGCATTTT
TRBJ2-7 TRBV6-1 TRBD1 - CASMDRAPYYEQYF TGTGCCAGCATGGACAGGGCCCCCTATTACGAGCAGTACTTC
TRBJ2-7 TRBV5-1 - - CASSLRPGIYEQYF TGCGCCAGCAGCTTGAGGCCAGGTATCTACGAGCAGTACTTC
TRBJ1-2 TRBV9 - - CASSGSIVYGYTF TGTGCCAGCAGCGGGTCCATAGTCTATGGCTACACCTTC
TRBJ1-2 TRBV4-3 TRBD1 - CASLDRGDYGYTF TGCGCCAGCCTCGACAGGGGGGACTATGGCTACACCTTC
TRBJ2-1 TRBV7-6 - - CASSWGTYNEQFF TGTGCCAGCAGCTGGGGAACCTACAATGAGCAGTTCTTC
TRBJ2-1 TRBV4-1 - - CASSQDTDEQFF TGCGCCAGCAGCCAAGATACCGATGAGCAGTTCTTC
TRBJ1-1 TRBV30 - - CAWSADWNTEAFF TGTGCCTGGAGTGCAGACTGGAACACTGAAGCTTTCTTT
TRBJ1-2 TRBV2 - - CARLGGYTF TGTGCCAGATTAGGTGGCTACACCTTC